The entry below describes one T cell receptor beta chain. The data originate from a study of T-cell reconstitution after alpha-beta-depleted transplantation in children. The TCRbeta library was prepared with unique molecular identifiers. Each CDR3 protein is one row after TCRdb ran MiXCR on the PCR reads. The sample includes more than 550,000 distinct CDR3 sequences, roughly 10% seen only once; the top ten take less than 5%. Losses at the gene ends were 0 bases for V and 9 bases for J; bases not matched to a gene: 10. Germline V gene data show CDR1 as MNHEY and CDR2 as SVGAGI. This CDR3 is 16 amino acids long.

The sample in question was PBMCs from the stem cell graft donor, obtained from the stem cell graft. The genes are TRBV6-5 and TRBJ2-2; 7 nucleotides line up with TRBD1. The source of this sequence is a human donor who donated a stem cell graft to a child with acute myeloid leukemia. This chain's CDR3 is CASSYSGLGDSRELFF. The CDR3 nucleotides are TGTGCCAGCAGTTACTCTGGATTAGGGGACAGCCGGGAGCTGTTTTTT.